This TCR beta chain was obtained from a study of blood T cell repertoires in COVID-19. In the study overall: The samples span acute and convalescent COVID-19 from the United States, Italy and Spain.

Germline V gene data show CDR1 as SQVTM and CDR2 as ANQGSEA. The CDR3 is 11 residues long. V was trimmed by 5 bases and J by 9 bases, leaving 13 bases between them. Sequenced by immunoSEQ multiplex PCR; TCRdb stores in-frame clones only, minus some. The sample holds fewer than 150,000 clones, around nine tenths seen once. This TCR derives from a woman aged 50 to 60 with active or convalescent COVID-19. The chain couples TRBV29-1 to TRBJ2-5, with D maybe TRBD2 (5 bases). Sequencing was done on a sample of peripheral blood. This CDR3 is CSVFGVGSQYF. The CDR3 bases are TGCAGCGTTTTCGGGGTGGGGTCCCAGTACTTC.